This TCR beta chain was captured in a study of blood T cell repertoires in COVID-19. Study-wide context: The samples span acute and convalescent COVID-19 from the United States, Italy and Spain.

Original methodology: By means of reference gene primer amplification, nucleated cell counts were estimated. Profiled with immunoSEQ multiplex PCR; TCRdb holds only in-frame clones, not every one. Clonal size and the V and J genes are those of that table, whereas D and trimming came from the DNA. The sample comprises roughly 330,000 clones, over 80% of which are singletons, and roughly 8.9% rests with the top ten. Sequenced input: peripheral blood. The clonotype comes from a man younger than 40 with COVID-19, enrolled during active disease.

The CDR3 loop is CASSDSTSGSRDTQYF. In DNA form, the CDR3 reads TGTGCCAGCAGCGACTCGACTAGCGGGAGTCGAGATACGCAGTATTTT. The V gene is TRBV11-1, the J gene TRBJ2-3, with 12 positions matching TRBD2. The V gene end was trimmed by 5 bases and the J gene end by 5 bases; junction bases not matched to a gene: 8. The CDR3 has 16 residues. CDR1 is SGHAT, CDR2 FQDESV, per germline (reference sequence).